This is a list of T cell receptor beta chains from one sample in a study of T cell responses to AZD1222 COVID-19 vaccine. Repertoires were generated with immunoSEQ multiplex PCR, while TCRdb's copy carries only in-frame clones and drops some. The repertoire holds 40,000 to 50,000 clones, with more than 70% as singletons. The sample here was peripheral blood, taken 28 days after the second AZD1222 dose. These receptors were obtained from an adult who received the AZD1222 COVID-19 vaccine. The CDR3 runs from the conserved cysteine through the conserved F or W. A D gene is named only where the DNA matches it firmly. Size tells how often a clone was seen (once, few, many) or the class of an expanded clone, and some rows leave it out.

d_gene	abundance	v_gene	j_gene	CDR3nt	CDR3aa
TRBD2	NA	TRBV13	TRBJ2-3	TGTGCCAGCAGCTCCGTCACTAGCGGGAGGGCCAATACGCAGTATTTT	CASSSVTSGRANTQYF
NA	NA	TRBV6-5	TRBJ2-7	TGTGCCAGCAGTTCCCCCTCACGTAGCTCCTACGAGCAGTACTTC	CASSSPSRSSYEQYF
NA	NA	TRBV7-9	TRBJ2-7	TGTGCCAGCAGCTCCGGGCCCTGGCAGCAGTACTTC	CASSSGPWQQYF
NA	NA	TRBV29-1	TRBJ1-1	TGCAGCACCCAGGGGAGAGGTACTGAAGCTTTCTTT	CSTQGRGTEAFF
NA	NA	TRBV18	TRBJ2-2	TGTGCCAGCTCACCTTTGACCGGGGAGCTGTTTTTT	CASSPLTGELFF
NA	once	TRBV7-3	TRBJ2-1	TGTGCCAGCAGCCTTAGGGCCCGGGACACCCAGCGACAGGAGCAGTTCTTC	CASSLRARDTQRQEQFF
NA	NA	TRBV5-1	TRBJ2-5	TGCGCCAGCAGCTTGGCCGAGACTAGTTATGTTTCCGAGACCCAGTACTTC	CASSLAETSYVSETQYF
NA	NA	TRBV4-3	TRBJ1-2	TGCGCCAGCAGCCAAGAGGTCGGGAACTATGGCTACACCTTC	CASSQEVGNYGYTF
NA	NA	TRBV5-1	TRBJ2-1	TGCGCCAGCAGCTTGGGTTGGATCAATGAGCAGTTCTTC	CASSLGWINEQFF
NA	NA	TRBV7-2	TRBJ2-7	TGTGCCAGCAGCCTTCACTACGAGCAGTACTTC	CASSLHYEQYF
TRBD1	NA	TRBV10-3	TRBJ2-2	TGTGCCATCAGTGATCTCGGGAGACAGGGGGCTGGCGGGGAGCTGTTTTTT	CAISDLGRQGAGGELFF
TRBD1	NA	TRBV7-2	TRBJ1-3	TGTGCCAGCAGGGGGGGACAGTCTTCTGGAAACACCATATATTTT	CASRGGQSSGNTIYF
NA	NA	TRBV3-1/TRBV3-2	TRBJ1-3	TGTGCCAGCAGCTACAAGACGGGAGGTCAGACTGGAAACACCATATATTTT	CASSYKTGGQTGNTIYF
NA	NA	TRBV5-6	TRBJ2-1	TGTGCCAGCAGCTCCTCTGGCGGGACCTACAATGAGCAGTTCTTC	CASSSSGGTYNEQFF
NA	once	TRBV9	TRBJ2-1	TGTGCCAGCAGCGTATACGGGGGTGAGCAGTTCTTC	CASSVYGGEQFF
NA	NA	TRBV5-1	TRBJ1-6	TGCGCCAGCAGTTCCACAGGGCTCTATAATTCACCCCTCCACTTT	CASSSTGLYNSPLHF
TRBD1	NA	TRBV5-6	TRBJ1-3	TGTGCCAGCAGCTGGGACAGGGCTGGAAACACCATATATTTT	CASSWDRAGNTIYF
NA	medium-sized	TRBV9	TRBJ1-1	TGTGCCAGCAGCGTAGACGGCGATAACACTGAAGCTTTCTTT	CASSVDGDNTEAFF
NA	NA	TRBV7-2	TRBJ2-7	TGTGCCAGCAGCTTTAGTACAGGGAACTACGAGCAGTACTTC	CASSFSTGNYEQYF
NA	NA	TRBV5-8	TRBJ2-1	TGTGCCAGCAGTCCCACGAGGAATGAGCAGTTCTTC	CASSPTRNEQFF
NA	NA	TRBV2	TRBJ2-7	TGTGCCACATCAGACGGAGTTCCCTACGAGCAGTACTTC	CATSDGVPYEQYF
NA	few	TRBV19	TRBJ2-2	TGTGCCAGTGGCGTCAGGGTTCCCGGGGAGCTGTTTTTT	CASGVRVPGELFF
TRBD1	NA	TRBV4-1	TRBJ1-1	TGCGCCAGCAGCTCCGGGACAGCGAAGAGATTGAACACTGAAGCTTTCTTT	CASSSGTAKRLNTEAFF